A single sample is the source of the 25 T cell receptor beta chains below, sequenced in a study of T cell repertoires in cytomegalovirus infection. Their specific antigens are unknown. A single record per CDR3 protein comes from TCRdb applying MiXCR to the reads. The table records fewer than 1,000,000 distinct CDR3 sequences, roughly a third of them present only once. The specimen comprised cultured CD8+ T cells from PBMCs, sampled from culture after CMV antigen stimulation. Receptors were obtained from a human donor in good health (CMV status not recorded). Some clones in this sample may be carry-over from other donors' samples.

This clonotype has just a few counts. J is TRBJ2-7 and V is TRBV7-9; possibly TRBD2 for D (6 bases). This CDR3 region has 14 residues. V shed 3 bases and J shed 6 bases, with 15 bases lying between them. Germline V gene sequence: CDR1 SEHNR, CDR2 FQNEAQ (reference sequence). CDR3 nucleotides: TGTGCCAGCAGCTTCTGGGACTCGGAGGGCGAGCAGTACTTC. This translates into CASSFWDSEGEQYF.

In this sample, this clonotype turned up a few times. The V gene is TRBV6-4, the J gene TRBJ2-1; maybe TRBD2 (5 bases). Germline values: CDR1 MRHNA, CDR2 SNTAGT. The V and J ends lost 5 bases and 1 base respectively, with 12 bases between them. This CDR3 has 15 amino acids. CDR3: CASSPTRDSYNEQFF. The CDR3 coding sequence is TGTGCCAGCAGTCCAACGAGGGATTCCTACAATGAGCAGTTCTTC.

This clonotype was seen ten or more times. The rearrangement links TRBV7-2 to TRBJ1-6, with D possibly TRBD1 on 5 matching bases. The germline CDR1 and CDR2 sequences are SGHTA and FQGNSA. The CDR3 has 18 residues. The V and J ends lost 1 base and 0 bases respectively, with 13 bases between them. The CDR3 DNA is TGTGCCAGCAGCTTAGAGGGGCAGGCGAGCTCCTATAATTCACCCCTCCACTTT. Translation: CASSLEGQASSYNSPLHF.

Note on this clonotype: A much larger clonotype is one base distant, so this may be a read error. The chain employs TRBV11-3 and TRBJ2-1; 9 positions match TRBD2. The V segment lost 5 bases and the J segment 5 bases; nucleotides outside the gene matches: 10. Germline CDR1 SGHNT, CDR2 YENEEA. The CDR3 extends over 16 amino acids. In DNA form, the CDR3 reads TGTGCCAGCAGCCGAGAAGCGGGGGGTGAAGACAATGAGCAGTTCTTC. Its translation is CASSREAGGEDNEQFF.

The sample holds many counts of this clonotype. The CDR3 reads CASSLGGTGRWTFF. In DNA form, the CDR3 reads TGTGCCAGCAGCTTGGGGGGGACAGGGCGGTGGACTTTCTTT. The rearrangement links TRBV5-5 to TRBJ1-1, with 9 bases that match TRBD1. The CDR3 is 14 residues long. The V segment lost 0 bases and the J segment 12 bases; nucleotides outside the gene matches: 9. The germline CDR1 and CDR2 sequences are SGHKS and YYEKEE (reference sequence). Full variable domain (remainder filled in from reference TRBV5-5 and TRBJ1-1): DAGVTQSPTHLIKTRGQQVTLRCSPISGHKSVSWYQQVLGQGPQFIFQYYEKEERGRGNFPDRFSARQFPNYSSELNVNALLLGDSALYLCASSLGGTGRWTFFGQGTRLTVV.

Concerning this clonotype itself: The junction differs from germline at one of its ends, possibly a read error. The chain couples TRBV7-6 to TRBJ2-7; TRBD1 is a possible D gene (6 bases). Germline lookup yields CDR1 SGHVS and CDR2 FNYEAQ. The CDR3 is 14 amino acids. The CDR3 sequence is CASSSSGVSYERYF. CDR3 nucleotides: TGTGCCAGCAGCTCTTCAGGGGTGAGCTACGAGCGGTACTTC.

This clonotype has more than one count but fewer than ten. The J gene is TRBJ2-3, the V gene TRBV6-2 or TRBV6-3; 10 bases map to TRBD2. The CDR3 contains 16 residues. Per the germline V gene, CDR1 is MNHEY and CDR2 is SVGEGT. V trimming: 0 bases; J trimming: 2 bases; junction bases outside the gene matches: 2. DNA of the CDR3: TGTGCCAGCAGTTACTCTCTAGCGGGGGTCACAGATACGCAGTATTTT. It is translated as CASSYSLAGVTDTQYF.

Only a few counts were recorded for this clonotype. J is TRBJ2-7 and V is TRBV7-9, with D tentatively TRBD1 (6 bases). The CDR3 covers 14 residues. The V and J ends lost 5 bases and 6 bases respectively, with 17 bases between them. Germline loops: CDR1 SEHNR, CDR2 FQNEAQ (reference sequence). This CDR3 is CASSRAGRGTEQYV. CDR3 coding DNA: TGTGCCAGCAGCCGCGCCGGTAGGGGGACCGAGCAGTACGTC.

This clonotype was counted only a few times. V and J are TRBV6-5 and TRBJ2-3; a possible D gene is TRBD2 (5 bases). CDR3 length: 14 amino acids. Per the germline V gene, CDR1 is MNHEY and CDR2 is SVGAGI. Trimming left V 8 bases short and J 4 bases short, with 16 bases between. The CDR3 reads CASLSRGGADTQYF. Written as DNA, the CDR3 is TGTGCCAGCCTCTCCCGGGGTGGTGCAGATACGCAGTATTTT.

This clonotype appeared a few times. As DNA, the CDR3 is TGTGCCAGCAGTGCCGGGACAGGGACATACTACGAGCAGTACTTC. It codes for CASSAGTGTYYEQYF. The chain recombines TRBV27 with TRBJ2-7; TRBD1 matches at 9 bases. After removal of 5 bases from V and 3 bases from J, the junction contained 8 bases not matched to a gene. There are 15 residues in the CDR3. Germline CDR1 reads MNHEY; CDR2 reads SMNVEV (reference sequence).

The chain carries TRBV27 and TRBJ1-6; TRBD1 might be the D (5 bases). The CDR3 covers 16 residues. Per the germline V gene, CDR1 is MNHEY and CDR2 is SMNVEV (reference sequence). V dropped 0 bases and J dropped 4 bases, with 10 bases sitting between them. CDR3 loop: CASSLSAREYNSPLHF. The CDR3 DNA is TGTGCCAGCAGTTTATCTGCCAGGGAGTATAATTCACCCCTCCACTTT.

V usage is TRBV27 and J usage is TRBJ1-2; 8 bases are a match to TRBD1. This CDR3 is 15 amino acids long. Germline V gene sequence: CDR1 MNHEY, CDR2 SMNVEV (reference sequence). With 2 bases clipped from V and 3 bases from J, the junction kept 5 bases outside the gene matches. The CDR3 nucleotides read TGTGCCAGCAGTTTAAGGACAGGGACCGACTATGGCTACACCTTC. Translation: CASSLRTGTDYGYTF.

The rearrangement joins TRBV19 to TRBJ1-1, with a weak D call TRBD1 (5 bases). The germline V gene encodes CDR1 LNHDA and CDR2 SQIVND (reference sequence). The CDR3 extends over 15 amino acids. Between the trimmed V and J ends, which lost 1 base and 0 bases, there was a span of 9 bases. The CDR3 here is CASSIVGDLNTEAFF. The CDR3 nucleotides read TGTGCCAGTAGTATAGTAGGGGACTTGAACACTGAAGCTTTCTTT.

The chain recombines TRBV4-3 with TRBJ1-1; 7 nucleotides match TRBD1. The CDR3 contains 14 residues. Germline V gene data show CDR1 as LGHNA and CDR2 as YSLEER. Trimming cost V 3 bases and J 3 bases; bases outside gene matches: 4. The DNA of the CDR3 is TGCGCCAGCAGCCACCTCGACAGGGACACTGAAGCTTTCTTT. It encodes CASSHLDRDTEAFF.

Here the CDR3 DNA reads TGTGCCAGCAGTTTACGGGAGTTTAATTCACCCCTCCACTTT. It codes for CASSLREFNSPLHF. The chain couples TRBV27 to TRBJ1-6; D is uncertain. The CDR3 spans 14 residues. Trimming left V 2 bases short and J 6 bases short, with 8 bases between. Germline values: CDR1 MNHEY, CDR2 SMNVEV (reference sequence).

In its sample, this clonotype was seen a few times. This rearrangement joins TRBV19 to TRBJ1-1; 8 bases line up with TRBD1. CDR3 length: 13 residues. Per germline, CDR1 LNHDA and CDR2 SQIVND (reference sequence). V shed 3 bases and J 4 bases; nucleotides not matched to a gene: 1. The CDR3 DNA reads TGTGCCAGTAGTATGACAGGGGCCACTGAAGCTTTCTTT. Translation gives CASSMTGATEAFF.

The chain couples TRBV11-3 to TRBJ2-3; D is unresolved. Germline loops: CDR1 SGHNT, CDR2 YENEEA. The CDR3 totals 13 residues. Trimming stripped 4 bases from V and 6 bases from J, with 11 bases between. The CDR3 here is CASSSIPRDTQYF. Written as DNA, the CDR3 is TGTGCCAGCAGCTCCATCCCACGGGATACGCAGTATTTT.

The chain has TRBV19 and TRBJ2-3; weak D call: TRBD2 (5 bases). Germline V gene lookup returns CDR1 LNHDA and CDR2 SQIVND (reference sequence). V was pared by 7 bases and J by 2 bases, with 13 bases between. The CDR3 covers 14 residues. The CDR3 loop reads CASMARASTDTQYF. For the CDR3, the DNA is TGTGCCAGTATGGCGCGGGCCTCCACAGATACGCAGTATTTT.

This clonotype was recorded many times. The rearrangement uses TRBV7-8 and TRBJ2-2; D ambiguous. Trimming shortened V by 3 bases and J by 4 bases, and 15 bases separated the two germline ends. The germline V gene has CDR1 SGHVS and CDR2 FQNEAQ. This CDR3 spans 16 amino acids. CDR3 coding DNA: TGTGCCAGCAGCTTCCAAGGGTACGGGCTCACCGGGGAGCTGTTTTTT. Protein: CASSFQGYGLTGELFF. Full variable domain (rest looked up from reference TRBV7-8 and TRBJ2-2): GAGVSQSPRYKVAKRGQDVALRCDPISGHVSLFWYQQALGQGPEFLTYFQNEAQLDKSGLPSDRFFAERPEGSVSTLKIQRTQQEDSAVYLCASSFQGYGLTGELFFGEGSRLTVL.

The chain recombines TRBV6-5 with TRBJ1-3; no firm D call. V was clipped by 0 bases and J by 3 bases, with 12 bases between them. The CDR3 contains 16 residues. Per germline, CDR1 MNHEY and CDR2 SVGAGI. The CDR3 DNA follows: TGTGCCAGCAGTTACTCTACCCGGGGAGGTGGAAACACCATATATTTT. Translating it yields CASSYSTRGGGNTIYF.

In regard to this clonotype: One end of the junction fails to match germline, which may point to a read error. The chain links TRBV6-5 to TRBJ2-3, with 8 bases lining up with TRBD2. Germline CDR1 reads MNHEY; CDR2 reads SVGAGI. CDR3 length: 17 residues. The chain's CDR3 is CVSTRTAGGEYPDTQYF. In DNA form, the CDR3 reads TGTGTCAGCACCCGAACCGCCGGGGGGGAGTACCCAGATACGCAGTATTTT.

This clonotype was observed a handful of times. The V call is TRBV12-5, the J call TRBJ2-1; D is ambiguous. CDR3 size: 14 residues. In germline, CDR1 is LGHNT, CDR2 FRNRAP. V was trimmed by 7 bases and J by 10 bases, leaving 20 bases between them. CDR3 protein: CASVSRGQPGEQFF. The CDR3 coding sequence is TGTGCTAGTGTCTCAAGAGGCCAACCCGGGGAGCAGTTCTTC.

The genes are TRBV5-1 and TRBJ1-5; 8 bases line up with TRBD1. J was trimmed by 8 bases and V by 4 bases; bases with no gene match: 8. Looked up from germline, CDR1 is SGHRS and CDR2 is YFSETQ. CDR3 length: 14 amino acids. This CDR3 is CASSHGQGGEPQHF. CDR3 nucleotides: TGCGCCAGCAGCCACGGACAGGGTGGAGAGCCCCAGCATTTT.

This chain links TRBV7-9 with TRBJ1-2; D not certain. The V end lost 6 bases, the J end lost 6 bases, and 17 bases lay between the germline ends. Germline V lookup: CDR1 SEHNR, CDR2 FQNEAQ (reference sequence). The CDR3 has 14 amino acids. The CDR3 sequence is CASSDREKENGYTF. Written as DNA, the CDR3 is TGTGCCAGCAGTGATAGGGAGAAAGAAAATGGCTACACCTTC.

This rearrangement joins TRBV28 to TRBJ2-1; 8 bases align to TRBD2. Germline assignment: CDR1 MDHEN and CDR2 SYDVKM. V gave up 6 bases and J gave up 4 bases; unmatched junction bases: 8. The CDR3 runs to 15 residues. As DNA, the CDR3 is TGTGCCAGCAGGATAGGACTAGCAGCATACAATGAGCAGTTCTTC. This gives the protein CASRIGLAAYNEQFF.